The rows below give T cell receptor beta chains drawn from one sample of a study of neurological immune-mediated disorders. TCRdb analysed the 5' RACE reads with MiXCR anew, one entry per CDR3 protein. Found here are roughly 52,000 distinct CDR3 sequences, 3.8% of them singletons; the top ten hold over 5%. The sample comprised PBMCs. Receptor source: a man aged 55 to 69 with multiple sclerosis. Both conserved end residues are part of each CDR3. D genes are given only for firm matches. Expanded clones get a size class; other rows say once, few or many, or leave the size out.

d_call cdr3_length clone_size j_call v_call cdr3_nt cdr3_aa
. 17 many TRBJ2-1 TRBV11-2 TGTGCCAGCAGCTTAGAGGGTGGACAGCCGTCCTACAATGAGCAGTTCTTC CASSLEGGQPSYNEQFF
. 15 many TRBJ2-5 TRBV29-1 TGCAGCGTTGATTCATGGGCTAAAATACAAGAGACCCAGTACTTC CSVDSWAKIQETQYF
. 15 . TRBJ2-6 TRBV24-1 TGTGCCACCAGTGACCCCGGGACCCTGTCTGGCGTCCTGACTTTC CATSDPGTLSGVLTF
. 14 many TRBJ2-2 TRBV20-1 TGCAGTGCTACCAAGGGGGGGGCAAACGGGGAGCTGTTTTTT CSATKGGANGELFF
. 13 many TRBJ2-7 TRBV12-3/TRBV12-4 TGTGCCAGCAGCCTGACAGGAGCCTACGAGCAGTACTTC CASSLTGAYEQYF
. 14 many TRBJ2-7 TRBV20-1 TGCAGTGCTAGGGAGGGCCTAATTGTGCGCGAGCAGTACTTC CSAREGLIVREQYF
. 12 many TRBJ2-1 TRBV29-1 TGCAGCGTTGAAAGGGAAGGGCATGAGCAGTTCTTC CSVEREGHEQFF
TRBD1 15 many TRBJ2-1 TRBV28 TGTGCCAGCAGTTTAGAGGGACAGGTAGACAATGAGCAGTTCTTC CASSLEGQVDNEQFF
TRBD1 14 many TRBJ1-6 TRBV4-2 TGTGCCAGCAGCCATACAGGGGACAGTTCACCCCTCCACTTT CASSHTGDSSPLHF
TRBD2 15 many TRBJ2-3 TRBV5-1 TGCGCCAGCAAGGGGCTTAGCGGGAGTGGAGATACGCAGTATTTT CASKGLSGSGDTQYF
. 14 many TRBJ2-7 TRBV29-1 TGCAGCGTCTCCTCCTCCGGACCGGTCCTCGAGCAGTACTTC CSVSSSGPVLEQYF
. 12 many TRBJ1-1 TRBV29-1 TGCAGCGTTTCCAGGGGTATCACTGAAGCTTTCTTT CSVSRGITEAFF
. 15 many TRBJ1-5 TRBV24-1 TGTGCCACCAGTGATCGTACCCCGGGGGATCAGCCCCAGCATTTT CATSDRTPGDQPQHF
. 13 many TRBJ2-3 TRBV5-1 TGCGCCAGCAAGCAGGGGAGCACAGATACGCAGTATTTT CASKQGSTDTQYF
. 17 many TRBJ2-3 TRBV20-1 TGCAGTGCTAGAGCTCCCGACGTAAACTTGGCGACCGATACGCAGTATTTT CSARAPDVNLATDTQYF
. 14 few TRBJ1-5 TRBV20-1 TGCAGTGCTAGTGCAGAACAAGCTCGTCAGCCCCAGCATTTT CSASAEQARQPQHF